A single sample gave rise to the 27 T cell receptor beta chains below, sequenced in a study of technical replicates of blood from several donors. The protocol was immunoSEQ multiplex PCR, while the TCRdb copy is restricted to in-frame clones and leaves out a portion. Here the sample spans tens of thousands of clones, about 95% being singletons. The source material was T cells isolated from PBMCs. All receptors come from a human donor in good health.

The chain is built from TRBV18 and TRBJ2-7, with D perhaps TRBD2 (5 bases). Germline V gene data show CDR1 as KGHSH and CDR2 as LQKENI. Trimming took off 3 bases at V and 3 bases at J, with 12 bases between the two ends. This CDR3 contains 14 residues. The DNA for the CDR3 is TGTGCCAGCTCACCTAGCGTGACACTCTACGAGCAGTACTTC. It yields the protein CASSPSVTLYEQYF.

This sequence joins TRBV19 and TRBJ1-5; 7 bases align to TRBD1. The ends lost 6 bases at V and 5 bases at J; junction bases unmatched: 7. This CDR3 has 14 amino acids. CDR1 LNHDA and CDR2 SQIVND come from the germline V gene (reference sequence). The CDR3 sequence is CASSGTAFDQPQHF. CDR3 in DNA: TGTGCCAGTAGCGGGACAGCTTTTGATCAGCCCCAGCATTTT.

The V and J genes are TRBV5-4 and TRBJ2-2, with D perhaps matching TRBD2 (6 bases). The CDR3 extends over 15 amino acids. Trimming took 3 bases from V and 6 from J, leaving 15 bases between them. Germline values: CDR1 SGHNT, CDR2 YYREEE (reference sequence). The DNA for the CDR3 is TGTGCCAGCAGCTCGGGGGTGCATACAGCCGGGGAGCTGTTTTTT. Translated: CASSSGVHTAGELFF.

V gene TRBV27 combines with J gene TRBJ2-5, with D uncertain. This CDR3 spans 15 amino acids. Trimming shortened V by 1 base and J by 1 base, and 10 bases separated the two germline ends. Germline V gene sequence: CDR1 MNHEY, CDR2 SMNVEV (reference sequence). This CDR3 is CASSLYESFQETQYF. The DNA of the CDR3 is TGTGCCAGCAGTTTATACGAGAGTTTCCAAGAGACCCAGTACTTC.

This chain uses TRBV9 with TRBJ2-3; maybe TRBD1 (5 bases). V lost 1 base to trimming and J lost 6 bases, with 12 bases between them. Germline loops: CDR1 SGDLS, CDR2 YYNGEE. This CDR3 comprises 14 residues. CDR3: CASSVRGQADTQYF. The CDR3 DNA reads TGTGCCAGCAGCGTAAGGGGCCAAGCGGATACGCAGTATTTT.

J is TRBJ1-1 and V is TRBV19, with a weak D call TRBD1 (5 bases). CDR1 is LNHDA and CDR2 is SQIVND in the germline V gene (reference sequence). V was cut by 4 bases and J by 1 base, with 13 bases left in between. This CDR3 has 15 amino acids. The CDR3 DNA is TGTGCCAGTAGTAATATACCGGGGGGGAACACTGAAGCTTTCTTT. Residues: CASSNIPGGNTEAFF.

V is TRBV2 and J is TRBJ2-2; no reliable D call. The CDR3 extends over 13 amino acids. Germline CDR1 SNHLY, CDR2 FYNNEI. V was pared by 7 bases and J by 3 bases, with 9 bases between. CDR3 amino acids: CASIRLYTGELFF. CDR3 coding DNA: TGTGCCAGCATTCGACTTTACACCGGGGAGCTGTTTTTT.

V gene TRBV11-2 combines with J gene TRBJ2-5; a possible D gene is TRBD2 (5 bases). Germline CDR1 reads SGHAT; CDR2 reads FQNNGV. V lost 4 bases and J lost 2, with 11 bases in between. This CDR3 spans 14 amino acids. For the CDR3, the DNA is TGTGCCAGCAGCTCTACGGGGTGGCAAGAGACCCAGTACTTC. Its translation is CASSSTGWQETQYF.

V is TRBV2 and J is TRBJ2-7; unclear D gene. Trimming removed 6 bases at V and 2 bases at J, with 17 bases between. The CDR3 is made up of 15 amino acids. Germline V gives CDR1 SNHLY, CDR2 FYNNEI. The CDR3 bases are TGTGCCAGCAGCGGAGACGACGGAACTCCCTACGAGCAGTACTTC. Its protein product is CASSGDDGTPYEQYF.

The V gene is TRBV28, the J gene TRBJ1-2; no reliable D call. CDR1 MDHEN and CDR2 SYDVKM come from the germline V gene. V dropped 5 bases and J dropped 7 bases, with 8 bases sitting between them. The length of the CDR3 is 11 residues. The CDR3 DNA reads TGTGCCAGCAGTCCCTCTCCTGGCTACACCTTC. Translation: CASSPSPGYTF.

V and J are TRBV10-3 and TRBJ2-5, with TRBD1 as a possible D gene (6 bases). The ends were cut back, 10 bases at V and 4 bases at J, with 19 bases in the middle. Germline V gene sequence: CDR1 ENHRY, CDR2 SYGVKD. The CDR3 totals 14 residues. The CDR3 region has the DNA TGTGCCACCAGCTTGGAAACAGGGAGAGAGACCCAGTACTTC. This encodes CATSLETGRETQYF.

This clone was recorded only once. The chain is built from TRBV6-1 and TRBJ2-7; TRBD1 aligns across 12 bases. Germline trimming cut 7 bases from V and 1 base from J; bases unmatched to any gene: 5. The CDR3 sequence is 15 residues long. Germline V gene lookup returns CDR1 MNHNS and CDR2 SASEGT. The CDR3 DNA reads TGTGCCAGCATCCCGGGACAGGGGGCTTCCTACGAGCAGTACTTC. Translating it yields CASIPGQGASYEQYF.

The rearrangement uses TRBV13 and TRBJ2-1; 7 positions agree with TRBD1. The CDR3 extends over 16 amino acids. Trimming cost V 1 base and J 5 bases; bases outside gene matches: 8. Per the germline V gene, CDR1 is PRHDT and CDR2 is FYEKMQ (reference sequence). CDR3 DNA sequence: TGTGCCAGCAGCTTAGTAGTGAGGACAGGTAACAATGAGCAGTTCTTC. It specifies CASSLVVRTGNNEQFF.

The chain is built from TRBV28 and TRBJ2-1, with 8 positions matching TRBD2. This CDR3 is 14 amino acids long. Trimming took 2 bases from V and 7 from J; bases not matched to a gene: 4. Germline V gives CDR1 MDHEN, CDR2 SYDVKM. CDR3 nucleotide sequence: TGTGCCAGCAGTTTACAACTAGCGGTTAATGAGCAGTTCTTC. It translates to CASSLQLAVNEQFF.

The chain carries TRBV27 and TRBJ2-3, with D perhaps TRBD2 (5 bases). Trimming stripped 4 bases from V and 4 bases from J, with 15 bases between. The CDR3 consists of 15 residues. Germline V gene data show CDR1 as MNHEY and CDR2 as SMNVEV (reference sequence). The CDR3 here is CASSSISEGPDTQYF. Written as DNA, the CDR3 is TGTGCCAGCAGTTCCATTTCAGAGGGCCCAGATACGCAGTATTTT.

The chain uses TRBV28 and TRBJ1-4; D might be TRBD1 (5 bases). The CDR3 spans 17 residues. With 2 bases removed from V and 0 bases from J, the gap between germline ends came to 13 bases. The germline V gene has CDR1 MDHEN and CDR2 SYDVKM. CDR3 in amino acids: CASSLNWGETTNEKLFF. The CDR3 region has the DNA TGTGCCAGCAGTTTAAATTGGGGGGAAACAACTAATGAAAAACTGTTTTTT.

The chain combines TRBV27 with TRBJ2-7; TRBD2 agrees at 7 bases. The germline V gene encodes CDR1 MNHEY and CDR2 SMNVEV (reference sequence). V shed 5 bases and J 7 bases; nucleotides not matched to a gene: 8. The CDR3 covers 13 residues. CDR3 nucleotide sequence: TGTGCCAGCAGTCATTTGGGGGGAGGGGAGCAGTACTTC. Amino acid sequence: CASSHLGGGEQYF.

This chain uses TRBV5-1 with TRBJ2-7; D is possibly TRBD2 (5 bases). This CDR3 spans 14 amino acids. The V end was cut by 4 bases, the J end by 1 base, with 12 bases between. Germline V gene data show CDR1 as SGHRS and CDR2 as YFSETQ. CDR3 amino acids: CASSEGRASYEQYF. The CDR3 region has the DNA TGCGCCAGCAGCGAGGGAAGGGCGTCCTACGAGCAGTACTTC.

V is TRBV11-3 and J is TRBJ1-2; 9 bases match TRBD1. V was clipped by 5 bases and J by 0 bases; unmatched bases: 10. From germline, CDR1 is SGHNT and CDR2 YENEEA. The CDR3 length is 17 residues. The CDR3 sequence: CASSTIRDRDPNYGYTF. The DNA of the CDR3 is TGTGCCAGCAGCACCATCCGGGACAGGGATCCTAACTATGGCTACACCTTC.

In nucleotides, the CDR3 is TGCGCCAGCACCCCTCAGGGGGCGACCGGCTATGGCTACACCTTC. Amino acids: CASTPQGATGYGYTF. The chain links TRBV5-1 to TRBJ1-2; 8 nucleotides line up with TRBD1. V was pared by 6 bases and J by 4 bases, with 11 bases of the junction left unmatched. The CDR3 loop spans 15 amino acids. The germline CDR1 and CDR2 sequences are SGHRS and YFSETQ.

The rearrangement uses TRBV11-1 and TRBJ2-2; D not certain. Trimming left V 3 bases short and J 2 bases short, with 4 bases between. Germline CDR1 is SGHAT and CDR2 is FQDESV (reference sequence). The length of the CDR3 is 13 residues. The CDR3, as DNA: TGTGCCAGCAGCTTGCTAAACACCGGGGAGCTGTTTTTT. Translation: CASSLLNTGELFF.

V and J are TRBV9 and TRBJ1-2; no reliable D call. There are 11 residues in the CDR3. With 0 bases removed from V and 6 bases from J, the gap between germline ends came to 3 bases. Germline assignment: CDR1 SGDLS and CDR2 YYNGEE. The DNA for the CDR3 is TGTGCCAGCAGCGTAGGAGATGGCTACACCTTC. It is translated as CASSVGDGYTF. Complete variable domain (other parts from reference TRBV9 and TRBJ1-2): DSGVTQTPKHLITATGQRVTLRCSPRSGDLSVYWYQQSLDQGLQFLIQYYNGEERAKGNILERFSAQQFPDLHSELNLSSLELGDSALYFCASSVGDGYTFGSGTRLTVV.

The V call is TRBV30, the J call TRBJ2-7; unclear D gene. V was trimmed by 2 bases and J by 2 bases, leaving 4 bases between them. Germline loops: CDR1 GTSNPN, CDR2 SVGIG (reference sequence). The CDR3 consists of 11 residues. CDR3 sequence: CAWSNTYEQYF. As DNA, the CDR3 is TGTGCCTGGAGTAATACCTACGAGCAGTACTTC.

This sequence joins TRBV5-6 and TRBJ2-7, with D uncertain. CDR3 length: 13 residues. Germline values: CDR1 SGHDT, CDR2 YYEEEE. V was pared by 0 bases and J by 3 bases, with 7 bases between. CDR3 sequence reads: CASSLETVYEQYF. CDR3 DNA sequence: TGTGCCAGCAGCTTGGAAACAGTCTACGAGCAGTACTTC.

This chain uses TRBV29-1 with TRBJ2-5; TRBD2 aligns across 11 bases. The DNA matches TRBJ2-7 better at its end, which makes the J call doubtful. This CDR3 spans 16 amino acids. Germline CDR1 reads SQVTM; CDR2 reads ANQGSEA. The CDR3 protein is CSVEGETSGKIYEQYF. CDR3 DNA sequence: TGCAGCGTTGAAGGGGAGACTAGCGGGAAGATTTACGAGCAGTACTTC.

J is TRBJ2-2 and V is TRBV11-1; TRBD1 agrees at 9 bases. Germline trimming cut 5 bases from V and 1 base from J; bases unmatched to any gene: 5. This CDR3 comprises 16 residues. Per germline, CDR1 SGHAT and CDR2 FQDESV (reference sequence). The CDR3, as DNA: TGTGCCAGCAGCCTGAACAGGGGGCGGAACACCGGGGAGCTGTTTTTT. Its translation is CASSLNRGRNTGELFF.

This chain joins TRBV7-6 and TRBJ2-2; 10 bases fit TRBD2. The CDR3 consists of 15 residues. V gave up 5 bases and J gave up 5 bases; unmatched junction bases: 5. From germline, CDR1 is SGHVS and CDR2 FNYEAQ. CDR3 residues: CASSTPSGRTGELFF. Written as DNA, the CDR3 is TGTGCCAGCAGCACCCCTAGCGGGAGAACCGGGGAGCTGTTTTTT.